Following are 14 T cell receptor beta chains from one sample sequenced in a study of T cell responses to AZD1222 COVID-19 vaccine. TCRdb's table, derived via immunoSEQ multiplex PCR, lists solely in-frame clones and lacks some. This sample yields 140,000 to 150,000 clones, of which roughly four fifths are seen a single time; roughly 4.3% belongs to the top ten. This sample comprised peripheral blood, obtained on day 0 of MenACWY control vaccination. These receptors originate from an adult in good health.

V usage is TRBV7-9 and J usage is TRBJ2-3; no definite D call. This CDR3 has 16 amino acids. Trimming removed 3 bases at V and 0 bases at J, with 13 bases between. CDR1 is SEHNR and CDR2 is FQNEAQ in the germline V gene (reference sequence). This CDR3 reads CASSFLLDSSTDTQYF. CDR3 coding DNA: TGTGCCAGCAGCTTTCTTCTAGATTCGAGCACAGATACGCAGTATTTT.

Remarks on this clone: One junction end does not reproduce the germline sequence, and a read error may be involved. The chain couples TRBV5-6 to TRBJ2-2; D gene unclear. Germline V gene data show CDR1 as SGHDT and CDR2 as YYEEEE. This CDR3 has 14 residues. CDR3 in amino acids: CASSFTTNTRELFF. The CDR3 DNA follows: TGTGCCAGCAGCTTCACCACCAACACCCGGGAGCTGTTTTTT.

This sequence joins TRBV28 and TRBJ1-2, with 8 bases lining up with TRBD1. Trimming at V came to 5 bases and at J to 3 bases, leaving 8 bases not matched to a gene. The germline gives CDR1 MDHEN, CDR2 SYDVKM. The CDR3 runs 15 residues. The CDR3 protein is CASSPHKTGDYGYTF. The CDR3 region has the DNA TGTGCCAGCAGTCCTCACAAGACAGGGGACTATGGCTACACCTTC.

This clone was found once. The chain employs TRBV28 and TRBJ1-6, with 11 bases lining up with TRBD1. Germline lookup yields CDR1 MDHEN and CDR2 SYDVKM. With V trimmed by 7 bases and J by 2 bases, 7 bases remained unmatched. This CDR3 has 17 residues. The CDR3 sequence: CASTGTGGYTYNSPLHF. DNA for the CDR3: TGTGCCAGCACCGGGACAGGGGGGTACACCTATAATTCACCCCTCCACTTT.

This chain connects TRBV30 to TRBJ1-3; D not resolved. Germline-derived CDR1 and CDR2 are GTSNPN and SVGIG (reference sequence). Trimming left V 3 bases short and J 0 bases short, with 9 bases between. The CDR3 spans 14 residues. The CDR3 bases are TGTGCCTGGAGACGGCGAGGCTCTGGAAACACCATATATTTT. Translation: CAWRRRGSGNTIYF.

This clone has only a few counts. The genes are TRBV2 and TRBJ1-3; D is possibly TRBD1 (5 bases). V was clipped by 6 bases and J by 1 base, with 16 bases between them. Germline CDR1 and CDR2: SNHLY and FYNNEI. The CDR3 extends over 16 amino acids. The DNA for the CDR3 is TGTGCCAGCAGCTTTGGGGGGGGTGTATCTGGAAACACCATATATTTT. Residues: CASSFGGGVSGNTIYF.

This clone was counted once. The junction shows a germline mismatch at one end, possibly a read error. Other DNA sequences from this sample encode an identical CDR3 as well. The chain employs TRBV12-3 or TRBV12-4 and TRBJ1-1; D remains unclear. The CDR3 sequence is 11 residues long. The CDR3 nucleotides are TGTGCCAGCACTTTAAACACTGAAGCTTTCTTT. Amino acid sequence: CASTLNTEAFF.

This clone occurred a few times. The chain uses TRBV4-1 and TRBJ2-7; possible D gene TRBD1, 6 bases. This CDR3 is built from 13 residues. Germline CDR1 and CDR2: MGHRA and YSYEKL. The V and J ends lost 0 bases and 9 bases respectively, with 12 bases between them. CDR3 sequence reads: CASSQDGGLGQYF. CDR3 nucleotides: TGCGCCAGCAGCCAAGATGGGGGCTTGGGGCAGTACTTC.

DNA of the CDR3: TGTGCCAGCAGTTACTCTGGAGGGTCAGATACGCAGTATTTT. Amino acid sequence: CASSYSGGSDTQYF. The chain has TRBV6-2 or TRBV6-3 and TRBJ2-3; D might be TRBD2 (6 bases). V gave up 0 bases and J gave up 4 bases, with 8 bases separating them. The CDR3 has 14 amino acids. Germline V gene lookup returns CDR1 MNHEY and CDR2 SVGEGT.

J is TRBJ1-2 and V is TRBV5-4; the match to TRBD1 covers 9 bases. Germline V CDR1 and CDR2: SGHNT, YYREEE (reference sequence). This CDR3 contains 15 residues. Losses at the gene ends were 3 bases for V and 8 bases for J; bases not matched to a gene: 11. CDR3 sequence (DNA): TGTGCCAGCAGCTCAAGGACAGGGGCCCCCCAGGGCTACACCTTC. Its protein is CASSSRTGAPQGYTF.

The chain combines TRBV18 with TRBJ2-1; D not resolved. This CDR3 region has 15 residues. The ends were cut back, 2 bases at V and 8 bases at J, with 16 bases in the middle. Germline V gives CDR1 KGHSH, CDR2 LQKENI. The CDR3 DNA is TGTGCCAGCTCACCATATACCGCCTCTATCGATGAGCAGTTCTTC. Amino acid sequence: CASSPYTASIDEQFF. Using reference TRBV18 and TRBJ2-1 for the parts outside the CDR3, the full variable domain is NAGVMQNPRHLVRRRGQEARLRCSPMKGHSHVYWYRQLPEEGLKFMVYLQKENIIDESGMPKERFSAEFPKEGPSILRIQQVVRGDSAAYFCASSPYTASIDEQFFGPGTRLTVL.

CDR3 sequence reads: CASSYSGSTGANVLTF. DNA for the CDR3: TGTGCCAGCAGTTACTCGGGGTCGACTGGGGCCAACGTCCTGACTTTC. The rearrangement links TRBV6-5 to TRBJ2-6; D remains ambiguous. The CDR3 runs to 16 residues. Trimming removed 0 bases from V and 2 bases from J, with 8 bases in between. Per germline, CDR1 MNHEY and CDR2 SVGAGI.

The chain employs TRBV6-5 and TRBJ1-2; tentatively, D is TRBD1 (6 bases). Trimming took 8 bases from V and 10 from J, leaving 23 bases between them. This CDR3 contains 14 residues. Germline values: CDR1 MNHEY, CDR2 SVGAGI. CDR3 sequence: CASAPGAFLVSYTF. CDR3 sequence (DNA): TGTGCCAGCGCCCCGGGGGCGTTCCTAGTCTCCTACACCTTC.

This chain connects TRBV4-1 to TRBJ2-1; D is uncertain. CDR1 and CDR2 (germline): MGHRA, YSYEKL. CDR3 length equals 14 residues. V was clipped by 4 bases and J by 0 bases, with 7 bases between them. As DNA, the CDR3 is TGCGCCAGCAGCCCGGCAAGCTCCTACAATGAGCAGTTCTTC. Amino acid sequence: CASSPASSYNEQFF.